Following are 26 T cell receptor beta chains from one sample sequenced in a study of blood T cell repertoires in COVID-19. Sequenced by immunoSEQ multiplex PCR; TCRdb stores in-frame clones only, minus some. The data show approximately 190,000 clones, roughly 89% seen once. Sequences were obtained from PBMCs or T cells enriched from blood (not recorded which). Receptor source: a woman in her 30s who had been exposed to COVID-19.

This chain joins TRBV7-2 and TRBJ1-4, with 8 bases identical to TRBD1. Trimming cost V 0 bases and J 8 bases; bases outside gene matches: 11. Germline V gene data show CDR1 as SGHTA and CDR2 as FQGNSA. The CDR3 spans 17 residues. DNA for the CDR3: TGTGCCAGCAGCTTAGCGACGGTGGCAGGGGGCTGGGAAAAACTGTTTTTT. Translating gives CASSLATVAGGWEKLFF.

DNA of the CDR3: TGTGCCAGCAGACCCCCGGGGGGGGACAAAGAAGCTTTCTTT. Protein sequence: CASRPPGGDKEAFF. The V and J genes are TRBV7-3 and TRBJ1-1, with D perhaps matching TRBD1 (6 bases). V lost 6 bases and J lost 8, with 19 bases in between. In germline, CDR1 is SGHTA, CDR2 FQGTGA. The CDR3 runs to 14 residues.

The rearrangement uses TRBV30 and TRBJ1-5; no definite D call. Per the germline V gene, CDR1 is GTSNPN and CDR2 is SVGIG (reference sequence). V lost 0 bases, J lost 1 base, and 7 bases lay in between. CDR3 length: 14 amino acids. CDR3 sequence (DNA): TGTGCCTGGAGTGTACGAGGAAGCAATCAGCCCCAGCATTTT. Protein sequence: CAWSVRGSNQPQHF.

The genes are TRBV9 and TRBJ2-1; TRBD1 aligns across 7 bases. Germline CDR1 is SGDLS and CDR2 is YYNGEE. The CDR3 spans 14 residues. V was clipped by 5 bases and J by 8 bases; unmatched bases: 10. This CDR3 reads CASSRPSTGDEQFF. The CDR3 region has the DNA TGTGCCAGCAGTCGACCCTCTACAGGGGATGAGCAGTTCTTC.

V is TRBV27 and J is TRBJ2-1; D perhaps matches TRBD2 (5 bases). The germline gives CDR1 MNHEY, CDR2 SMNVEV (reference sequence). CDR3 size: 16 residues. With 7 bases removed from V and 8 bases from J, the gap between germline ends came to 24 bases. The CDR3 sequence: CASTSSRGFVIDEQFF. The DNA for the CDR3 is TGTGCCAGCACCTCTAGCCGCGGGTTTGTGATCGATGAGCAGTTCTTC.

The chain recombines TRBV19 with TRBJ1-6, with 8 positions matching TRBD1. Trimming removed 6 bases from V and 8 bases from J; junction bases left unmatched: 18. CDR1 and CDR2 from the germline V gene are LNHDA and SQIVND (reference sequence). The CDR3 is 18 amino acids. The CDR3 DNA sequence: TGTGCCAGTAGCCTCGAGGCAGGGGGCTACTCCTTTGATTCACCCCTCCACTTT. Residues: CASSLEAGGYSFDSPLHF. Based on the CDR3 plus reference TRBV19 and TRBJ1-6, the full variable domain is DGGITQSPKYLFRKEGQNVTLSCEQNLNHDAMYWYRQDPGQGLRLIYYSQIVNDFQKGDIAEGYSVSREKKESFPLTVTSAQKNPTAFYLCASSLEAGGYSFDSPLHFGNGTRLTVT.

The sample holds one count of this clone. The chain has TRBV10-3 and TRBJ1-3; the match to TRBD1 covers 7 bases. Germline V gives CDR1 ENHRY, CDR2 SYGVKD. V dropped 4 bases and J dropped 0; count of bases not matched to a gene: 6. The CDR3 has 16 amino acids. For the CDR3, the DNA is TGTGCCATCAGTGTGCAGGGGGGCTCCTCTGGAAACACCATATATTTT. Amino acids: CAISVQGGSSGNTIYF.

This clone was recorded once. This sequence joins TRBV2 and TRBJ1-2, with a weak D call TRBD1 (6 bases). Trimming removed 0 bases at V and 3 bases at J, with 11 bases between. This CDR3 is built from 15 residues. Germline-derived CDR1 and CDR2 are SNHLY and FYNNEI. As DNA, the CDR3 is TGTGCCAGCAGTGAAGCGAAACAGGGCTACTATGGCTACACCTTC. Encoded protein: CASSEAKQGYYGYTF.

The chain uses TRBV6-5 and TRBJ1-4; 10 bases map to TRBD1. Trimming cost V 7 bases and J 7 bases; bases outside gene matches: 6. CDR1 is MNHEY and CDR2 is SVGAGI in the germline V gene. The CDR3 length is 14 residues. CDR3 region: CASTPGTGVEKLFF. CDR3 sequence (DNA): TGTGCCAGCACTCCCGGGACAGGGGTTGAAAAACTGTTTTTT.

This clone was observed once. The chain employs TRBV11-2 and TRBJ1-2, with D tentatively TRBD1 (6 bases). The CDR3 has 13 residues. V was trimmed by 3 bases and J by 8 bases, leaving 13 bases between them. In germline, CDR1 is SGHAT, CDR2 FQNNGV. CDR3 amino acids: CASSFRQVGGYTF. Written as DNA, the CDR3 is TGTGCCAGCAGCTTTAGACAGGTCGGAGGCTACACCTTC.

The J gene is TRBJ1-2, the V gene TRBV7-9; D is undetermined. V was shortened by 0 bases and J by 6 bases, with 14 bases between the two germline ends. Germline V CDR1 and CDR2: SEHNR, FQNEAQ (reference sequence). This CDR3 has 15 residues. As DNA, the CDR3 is TGTGCCAGCAGCTTAGCGCGGGCAGAAGCCAATGGCTACACCTTC. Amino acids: CASSLARAEANGYTF.

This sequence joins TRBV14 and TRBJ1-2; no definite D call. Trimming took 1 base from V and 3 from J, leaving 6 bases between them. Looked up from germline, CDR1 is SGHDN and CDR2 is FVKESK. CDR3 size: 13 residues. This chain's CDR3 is CASSQVVDYGYTF. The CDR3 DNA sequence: TGTGCCAGCAGCCAAGTCGTCGACTATGGCTACACCTTC.

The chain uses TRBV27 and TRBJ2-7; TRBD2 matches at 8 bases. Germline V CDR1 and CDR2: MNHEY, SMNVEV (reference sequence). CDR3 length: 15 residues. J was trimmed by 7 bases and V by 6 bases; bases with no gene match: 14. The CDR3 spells CASSSIAGTPGEQYF. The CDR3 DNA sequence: TGTGCCAGCAGCTCCATAGCGGGAACCCCGGGTGAGCAGTACTTC.

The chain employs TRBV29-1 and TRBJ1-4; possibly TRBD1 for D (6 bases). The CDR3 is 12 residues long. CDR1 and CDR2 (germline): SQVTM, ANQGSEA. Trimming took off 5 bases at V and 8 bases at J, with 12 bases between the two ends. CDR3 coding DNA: TGCAGCGTTATACAGGGAAACGAAAAACTGTTTTTT. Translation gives CSVIQGNEKLFF.

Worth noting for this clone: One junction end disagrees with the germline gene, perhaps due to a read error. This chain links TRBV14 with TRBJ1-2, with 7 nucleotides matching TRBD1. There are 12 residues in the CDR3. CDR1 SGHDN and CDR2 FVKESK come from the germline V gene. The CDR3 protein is CASSQIPGQIFF. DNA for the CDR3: TGTGCCAGCAGTCAGATTCCGGGACAGATCTTCTTC.

The CDR3 bases are TGTGCCAGCAGCCTTGGGTCCGGGTACAATGAGCAGTTCTTC. The encoded protein is CASSLGSGYNEQFF. This chain joins TRBV9 and TRBJ2-1, with D uncertain. The germline gives CDR1 SGDLS, CDR2 YYNGEE. Trimming cost V 4 bases and J 4 bases, with 12 bases left between them. The CDR3 totals 14 residues.

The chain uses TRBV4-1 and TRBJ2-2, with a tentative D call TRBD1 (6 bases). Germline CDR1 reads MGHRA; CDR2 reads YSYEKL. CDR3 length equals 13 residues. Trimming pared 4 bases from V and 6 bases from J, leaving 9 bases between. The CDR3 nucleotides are TGCGCCAGCAGCCGAAGACAGGCCGGGGAGCTGTTTTTT. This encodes CASSRRQAGELFF.

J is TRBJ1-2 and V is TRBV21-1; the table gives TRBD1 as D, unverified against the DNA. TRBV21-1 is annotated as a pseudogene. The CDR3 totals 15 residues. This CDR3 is CASSKRGQGPDGYTF. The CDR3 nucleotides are TGTGCCAGCAGCAAACGTGGACAGGGGCCTGATGGCTACACCTTC.

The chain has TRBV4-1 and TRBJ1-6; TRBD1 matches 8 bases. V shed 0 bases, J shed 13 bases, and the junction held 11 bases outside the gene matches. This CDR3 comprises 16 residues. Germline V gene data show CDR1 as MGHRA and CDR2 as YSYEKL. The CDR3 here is CASSQDRTGWKSPLHF. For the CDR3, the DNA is TGCGCCAGCAGCCAAGATCGGACAGGGTGGAAATCGCCCCTCCACTTT.

The CDR3: CASGTSWEETQYF. The CDR3 region has the DNA TGTGCCAGCGGGACTAGCTGGGAAGAGACCCAGTACTTC. The rearrangement links TRBV7-9 to TRBJ2-5; 9 nucleotides agree with TRBD2. Germline CDR1 SEHNR, CDR2 FQNEAQ (reference sequence). The CDR3 is made up of 13 amino acids. With V trimmed by 8 bases and J by 3 bases, 4 bases remained unmatched.

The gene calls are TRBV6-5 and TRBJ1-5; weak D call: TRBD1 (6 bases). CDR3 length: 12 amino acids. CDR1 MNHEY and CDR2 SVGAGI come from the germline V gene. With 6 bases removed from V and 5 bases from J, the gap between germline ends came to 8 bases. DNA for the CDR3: TGTGCCAGCAGGGCAGGGGATCAGCCCCAGCATTTT. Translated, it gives CASRAGDQPQHF.

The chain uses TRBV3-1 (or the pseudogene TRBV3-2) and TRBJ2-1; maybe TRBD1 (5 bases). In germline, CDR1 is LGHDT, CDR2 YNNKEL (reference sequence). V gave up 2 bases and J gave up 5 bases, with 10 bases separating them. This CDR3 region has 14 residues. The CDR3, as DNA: TGTGCCAGCAGCCAATTGGGGCCAGACAATGAGCAGTTCTTC. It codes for CASSQLGPDNEQFF.

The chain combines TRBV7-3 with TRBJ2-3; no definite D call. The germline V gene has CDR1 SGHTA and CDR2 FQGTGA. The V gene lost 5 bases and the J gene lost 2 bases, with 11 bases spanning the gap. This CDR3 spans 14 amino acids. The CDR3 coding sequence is TGTGCCAGCAGCCTAAATTCCTACACAGATACGCAGTATTTT. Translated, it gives CASSLNSYTDTQYF.

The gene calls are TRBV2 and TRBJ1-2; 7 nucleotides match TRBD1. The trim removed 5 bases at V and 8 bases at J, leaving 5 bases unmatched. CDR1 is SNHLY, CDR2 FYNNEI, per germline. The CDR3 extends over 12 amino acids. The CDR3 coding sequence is TGTGCCAGCAGTTCGACAGGGCCGGGCTACACCTTC. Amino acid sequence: CASSSTGPGYTF.

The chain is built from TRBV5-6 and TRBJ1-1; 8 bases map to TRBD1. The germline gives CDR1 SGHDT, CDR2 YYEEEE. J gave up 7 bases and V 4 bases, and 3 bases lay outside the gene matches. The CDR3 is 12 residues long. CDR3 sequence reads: CASSPDRGEAFF. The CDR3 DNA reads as TGTGCCAGCAGCCCCGACAGGGGTGAAGCTTTCTTT.

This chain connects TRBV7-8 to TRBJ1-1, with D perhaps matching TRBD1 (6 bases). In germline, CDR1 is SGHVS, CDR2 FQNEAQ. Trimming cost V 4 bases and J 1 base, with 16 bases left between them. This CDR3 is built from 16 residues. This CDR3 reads CASSSPPGQENTEAFF. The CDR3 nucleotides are TGTGCCAGCAGCTCACCACCGGGACAAGAGAACACTGAAGCTTTCTTT.